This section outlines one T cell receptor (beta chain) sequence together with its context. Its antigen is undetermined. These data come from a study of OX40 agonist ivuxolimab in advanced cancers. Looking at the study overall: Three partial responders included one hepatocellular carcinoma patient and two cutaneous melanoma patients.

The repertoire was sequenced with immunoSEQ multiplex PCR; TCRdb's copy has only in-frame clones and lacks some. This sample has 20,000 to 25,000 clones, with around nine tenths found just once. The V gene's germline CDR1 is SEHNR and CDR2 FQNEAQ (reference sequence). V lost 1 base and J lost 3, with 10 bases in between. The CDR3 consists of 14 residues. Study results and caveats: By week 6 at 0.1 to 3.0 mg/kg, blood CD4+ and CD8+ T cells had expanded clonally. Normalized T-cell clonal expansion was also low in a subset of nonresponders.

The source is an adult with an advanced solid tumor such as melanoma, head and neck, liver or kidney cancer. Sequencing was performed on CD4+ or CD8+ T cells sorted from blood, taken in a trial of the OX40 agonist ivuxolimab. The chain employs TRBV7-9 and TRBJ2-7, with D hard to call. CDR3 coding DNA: TGTGCCAGCAGCTTAGGCGGATTGGGCTACGAGCAGTACTTC. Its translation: CASSLGGLGYEQYF.